The present entry profiles one T cell receptor (beta chain) with its context. With 60 Vbeta and 13 Jbeta primers, the PCR was carried out. Here immunoSEQ multiplex PCR was the method, and the copy in TCRdb shows in-frame clones only, minus some. The top ten hold around 1.5% of the sample, which has some 160,000 clones, about 80% seen once. The sample comes from a study of cytomegalovirus exposure and HLA in healthy donors. As for the study in general: A previous analysis identified more than 100 million unique TCR beta sequences derived from around 200 million T cells.

V shed 0 bases and J 6 bases; nucleotides not matched to a gene: 10. The CDR3 is made up of 16 amino acids. Germline V lookup: CDR1 SGHNT, CDR2 YYREEE (reference sequence). The sequence was obtained from a man between 35 and 55 years old in good health and CMV-seronegative. This chain joins TRBV5-4 and TRBJ1-2, with 8 nucleotides matching TRBD1. The material sequenced was PBMCs. The CDR3 DNA follows: TGTGCCAGCAGCTTGGTGGGGTTACAGGGGGAGGATGGCTACACCTTC. Amino acids: CASSLVGLQGEDGYTF.